The next 10 T cell receptor beta chains were all read from a single sample in a study of T-cell memory formation after mild COVID-19. TCRdb passed the 5' RACE reads through MiXCR, listing each CDR3 protein once. The sample consists of under 150,000 distinct CDR3 sequences, around a sixth of them appearing once. What was sequenced was PBMCs or a T cell subset sorted from them (not recorded which). The receptor set was obtained from an adult woman who had mild COVID-19 (a few samples of this study predate the infection). Cell type and time point are not known.

The DNA of the CDR3 is TGTGCCACCAGTCCCGGCTCCTACAATGAGCAGTTCTTC. Translating it yields CATSPGSYNEQFF. V is TRBV24-1 and J is TRBJ2-1; the D is unclear. The CDR3 covers 13 residues. Trimming took off 6 bases at V and 0 bases at J, with 5 bases between the two ends. Per the germline V gene, CDR1 is KGHDR and CDR2 is SFDVKD.

J is TRBJ2-1 and V is TRBV18, with TRBD1 identical over 7 bases. The germline gives CDR1 KGHSH, CDR2 LQKENI. With V trimmed by 0 bases and J by 1 base, 3 bases remained unmatched. This CDR3 is 16 amino acids long. In nucleotides, the CDR3 is TGTGCCAGCTCACCACCGGGGACAGAATCCTACAATGAGCAGTTCTTC. Translating it yields CASSPPGTESYNEQFF.

The V gene is TRBV4-2, the J gene TRBJ2-6; D possibly corresponds to TRBD2 (5 bases). The length of the CDR3 is 15 residues. Trimming shortened V by 4 bases and J by 3 bases, and 10 bases separated the two germline ends. Germline loops: CDR1 LGHNA, CDR2 YNFKEQ. Here the CDR3 reads CASSPLEGGANVLTF. As DNA, the CDR3 is TGTGCCAGCAGCCCTCTTGAGGGTGGGGCCAACGTCCTGACTTTC.

This clonotype was detected a few times. The chain links TRBV7-9 to TRBJ2-3; tentative D call: TRBD2 (6 bases). Germline V gene lookup returns CDR1 SEHNR and CDR2 FQNEAQ (reference sequence). The CDR3 sequence is 16 residues long. Trimming stripped 1 base from V and 2 bases from J, with 13 bases between. For the CDR3, the DNA is TGTGCCAGCAGCTTAGGACTAGGCCTAGTCACAGATACGCAGTATTTT. Translation: CASSLGLGLVTDTQYF.

This clonotype was found a few times. The chain couples TRBV6-5 to TRBJ1-5; a possible D gene is TRBD1 (5 bases). Deletions cut 6 bases from V and 6 bases from J, with 15 bases between. This CDR3 is 14 amino acids long. The germline gives CDR1 MNHEY, CDR2 SVGAGI. CDR3 region: CASSNGALGQPQHF. For the CDR3, the DNA is TGTGCCAGCAGCAATGGGGCCCTTGGTCAGCCCCAGCATTTT.

Ten or more counts support this clonotype. V gene TRBV11-3 combines with J gene TRBJ2-7; weak D call: TRBD2 (6 bases). The germline gives CDR1 SGHNT, CDR2 YENEEA. The CDR3 has 13 amino acids. Trimming left V 2 bases short and J 3 bases short, with 8 bases between. Written as DNA, the CDR3 is TGTGCCAGCAGCTTATACGGGGGCTACGAGCAGTACTTC. Encoded protein: CASSLYGGYEQYF.

This clonotype has just a few counts. This chain connects TRBV7-9 to TRBJ2-7; the D gene is possibly TRBD2 (6 bases). This CDR3 has 16 amino acids. The V and J ends lost 4 bases and 3 bases respectively, with 19 bases between them. Germline CDR1 SEHNR, CDR2 FQNEAQ (reference sequence). This CDR3 is CASSSRSGQRFYEQYF. CDR3 nucleotide sequence: TGTGCCAGCAGCTCGAGGAGCGGGCAGAGGTTCTACGAGCAGTACTTC.

The chain joins TRBV2 to TRBJ2-3; TRBD2 aligns across 15 bases. The CDR3 spans 17 residues. The germline gives CDR1 SNHLY, CDR2 FYNNEI. After removal of 7 bases from V and 4 bases from J, the junction contained 9 bases not matched to a gene. This CDR3 is CASNGLAGGPGPDTQYF. The CDR3 bases are TGTGCCAGCAACGGACTAGCGGGGGGGCCGGGCCCAGATACGCAGTATTTT.

This clonotype occurred a few times. V is TRBV6-5 and J is TRBJ2-3; 7 bases align to TRBD2. V lost 3 bases and J lost 8; bases outside the gene matches: 11. This CDR3 spans 15 amino acids. CDR1 and CDR2 from the germline V gene are MNHEY and SVGAGI. Written as DNA, the CDR3 is TGTGCCAGCAGTTATAGCGGACTAGGCCGCGGTACGCAGTATTTT. This codes for CASSYSGLGRGTQYF.

This clonotype was observed a handful of times. This sequence joins TRBV7-2 and TRBJ2-7, with 7 bases identical to TRBD2. From germline, CDR1 is SGHTA and CDR2 FQGNSA. Trimming removed 2 bases from V and 3 bases from J; junction bases left unmatched: 13. The CDR3 runs 17 residues. The CDR3 loop is CASSLSSGARLGYEQYF. Written as DNA, the CDR3 is TGTGCCAGCAGCTTATCCAGCGGGGCCCGGCTGGGCTACGAGCAGTACTTC.